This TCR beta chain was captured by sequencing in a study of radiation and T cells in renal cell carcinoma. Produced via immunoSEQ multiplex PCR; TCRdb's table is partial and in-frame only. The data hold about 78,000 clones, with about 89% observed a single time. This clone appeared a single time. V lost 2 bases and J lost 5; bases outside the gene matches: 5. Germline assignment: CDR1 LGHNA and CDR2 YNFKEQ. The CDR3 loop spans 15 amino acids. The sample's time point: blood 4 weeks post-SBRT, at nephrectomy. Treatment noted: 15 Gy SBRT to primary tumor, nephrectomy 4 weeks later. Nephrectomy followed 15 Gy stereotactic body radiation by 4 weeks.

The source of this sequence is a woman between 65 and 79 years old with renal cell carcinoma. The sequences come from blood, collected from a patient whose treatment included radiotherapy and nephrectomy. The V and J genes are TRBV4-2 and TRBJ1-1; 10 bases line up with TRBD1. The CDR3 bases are TGTGCCAGCAGCCAACCTAGGACAGGGGGGACTGAAGCTTTCTTT. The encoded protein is CASSQPRTGGTEAFF.